These T cell receptor beta chains were read from a single sample in a study of blood T cell repertoires in COVID-19. Produced via immunoSEQ multiplex PCR; TCRdb's table is partial and in-frame only. The sample holds 30,000 to 40,000 clones, about three quarters seen once. The sequencing sample was made of peripheral blood. The receptors stem from a man between 65 and 79 years old with COVID-19, enrolled during active disease. Each CDR3 is given with its conserved first and last residue. The D gene is left open where the match is weak. The size of a clone is reported for some rows only, either as once, few or many, or as a class for expanded clones.

clone_size: .; v_call: TRBV5-1; cdr3_length: 13; d_call: .; j_call: TRBJ2-5; cdr3_nt: TGCGCCAGCAGCTTGGGTTTACAAGAGACCCAGTACTTC; cdr3_aa: CASSLGLQETQYF
clone_size: .; v_call: TRBV7-2; cdr3_length: 16; d_call: TRBD1; j_call: TRBJ1-5; cdr3_nt: TGTGCCAGCAGCCGGGACAGGGGGATAGCGAATCAGCCCCAGCATTTT; cdr3_aa: CASSRDRGIANQPQHF
clone_size: .; v_call: TRBV11-1; cdr3_length: 16; d_call: .; j_call: TRBJ2-3; cdr3_nt: TGTGCCAGCAGCTTACAGGGGCGAGGCTTCACAGATACGCAGTATTTT; cdr3_aa: CASSLQGRGFTDTQYF
clone_size: few; v_call: TRBV6-5; cdr3_length: 16; d_call: TRBD1; j_call: TRBJ2-2; cdr3_nt: TGTGCCAGCAGTTACGGGGACAGGGTTGGGACCGGGGAGCTGTTTTTT; cdr3_aa: CASSYGDRVGTGELFF
clone_size: .; v_call: TRBV27; cdr3_length: 13; d_call: .; j_call: TRBJ2-2; cdr3_nt: TGTGCCAGCAGTTGGCTTGTCACCGGGGAGCTGTTTTTT; cdr3_aa: CASSWLVTGELFF
clone_size: .; v_call: TRBV12-3/TRBV12-4; cdr3_length: 13; d_call: TRBD1; j_call: TRBJ1-2; cdr3_nt: TGTGCCAGCGTGGACAGGGGTGGGTATGGCTACACCTTC; cdr3_aa: CASVDRGGYGYTF
clone_size: .; v_call: TRBV27; cdr3_length: 14; d_call: TRBD2; j_call: TRBJ2-7; cdr3_nt: TGTGCCAGCAGCACCACTAGCGGGGCCTACGAGCAGTACTTC; cdr3_aa: CASSTTSGAYEQYF
clone_size: .; v_call: TRBV11-3; cdr3_length: 12; d_call: .; j_call: TRBJ2-7; cdr3_nt: TGTGCCAGCAGCTTAGGTCCCAACGAGCAGTACTTC; cdr3_aa: CASSLGPNEQYF
clone_size: .; v_call: TRBV13; cdr3_length: 15; d_call: TRBD1; j_call: TRBJ1-2; cdr3_nt: TGTGCCAGCAGCTTAGGCGGGACAGGATCAGACGGCTACACCTTC; cdr3_aa: CASSLGGTGSDGYTF
clone_size: .; v_call: TRBV24-1; cdr3_length: 21; d_call: TRBD1; j_call: TRBJ1-6; cdr3_nt: TGTGCCACCAGTTATCATCTCCAAGGGACAGGGGTTGACACGGGGAATTCACCCCTCCACTTT; cdr3_aa: CATSYHLQGTGVDTGNSPLHF
clone_size: .; v_call: TRBV13; cdr3_length: 13; d_call: .; j_call: TRBJ2-1; cdr3_nt: TGTGCCAGCAGCCCGCGGCCAGACAATGAGCAGTTCTTC; cdr3_aa: CASSPRPDNEQFF
clone_size: once; v_call: TRBV13; cdr3_length: 15; d_call: .; j_call: TRBJ2-1; cdr3_nt: TGTGCCAGCAGCCTTGGCCAGCGGAACAACAATGAGCAGTTCTTC; cdr3_aa: CASSLGQRNNNEQFF
clone_size: .; v_call: TRBV10-2; cdr3_length: 17; d_call: TRBD2; j_call: TRBJ2-1; cdr3_nt: TGCGCCAGCTTGCCTCTCCTGACTAGCGGGAGTGGAGATGAGCAGTTCTTC; cdr3_aa: CASLPLLTSGSGDEQFF
clone_size: .; v_call: TRBV18; cdr3_length: 15; d_call: .; j_call: TRBJ1-5; cdr3_nt: TGTGCCAGCTCACCAGCGCAGGGCCCAAATCAGCCCCAGCATTTT; cdr3_aa: CASSPAQGPNQPQHF
clone_size: .; v_call: TRBV7-2; cdr3_length: 14; d_call: TRBD1; j_call: TRBJ1-2; cdr3_nt: TGTGCCAGCAGTAGACAGGGGGCGGACTATGGCTACACCTTC; cdr3_aa: CASSRQGADYGYTF
clone_size: .; v_call: TRBV6-4; cdr3_length: 14; d_call: TRBD1; j_call: TRBJ1-6; cdr3_nt: TGTGCCAGCAGTTACAGGGGGTCGAATTCACCCCTCCACTTT; cdr3_aa: CASSYRGSNSPLHF
clone_size: .; v_call: TRBV18; cdr3_length: 16; d_call: TRBD1; j_call: TRBJ1-6; cdr3_nt: TGTGCCAGCTCACCCGGGACAGGGGGCTCTAATTCACCCCTCCACTTT; cdr3_aa: CASSPGTGGSNSPLHF
clone_size: .; v_call: TRBV2; cdr3_length: 13; d_call: .; j_call: TRBJ2-7; cdr3_nt: TGTGCCAGCAGGGGGCGGGGACCCTACGAGCAGTACTTC; cdr3_aa: CASRGRGPYEQYF
clone_size: .; v_call: TRBV15; cdr3_length: 15; d_call: .; j_call: TRBJ2-7; cdr3_nt: TGTGCCACCAGCACCGACACGTCCAGCTCCTACGAGCAGTACTTC; cdr3_aa: CATSTDTSSSYEQYF
clone_size: .; v_call: TRBV28; cdr3_length: 13; d_call: .; j_call: TRBJ2-3; cdr3_nt: TGTGCCGTGGTGGGCAGGGGATACGATACGCAGTATTTT; cdr3_aa: CAVVGRGYDTQYF
clone_size: .; v_call: TRBV7-8; cdr3_length: 13; d_call: .; j_call: TRBJ2-1; cdr3_nt: TGTGCCAGCAGTCGACGAGGGGGCAATGAGCAGTTCTTC; cdr3_aa: CASSRRGGNEQFF
clone_size: .; v_call: TRBV4-2; cdr3_length: 17; d_call: .; j_call: TRBJ1-1; cdr3_nt: TGTGCCAGCAGCCTGGTCAAGGGGGTTAGGACGAACACTGAAGCTTTCTTT; cdr3_aa: CASSLVKGVRTNTEAFF
clone_size: .; v_call: TRBV18; cdr3_length: 14; d_call: .; j_call: TRBJ1-1; cdr3_nt: TGTGCCAGCTTTGAAACAGGTCAGTTGACTGAAGCTTTCTTT; cdr3_aa: CASFETGQLTEAFF
clone_size: .; v_call: TRBV3-1/TRBV3-2; cdr3_length: 15; d_call: .; j_call: TRBJ1-3; cdr3_nt: TGTGCCAGCAGCTTGGGGGCCCTTAATGGGAACACCATATATTTT; cdr3_aa: CASSLGALNGNTIYF
clone_size: once; v_call: TRBV11-2; cdr3_length: 16; d_call: TRBD1; j_call: TRBJ2-2; cdr3_nt: TGTGCCAGCAGATCCGCCTCCGGGACAGGGGCTGGGGAGCTGTTTTTT; cdr3_aa: CASRSASGTGAGELFF
clone_size: .; v_call: TRBV5-6; cdr3_length: 13; d_call: .; j_call: TRBJ1-2; cdr3_nt: TGTGCCAGCAGCTTGGTTAGATTGTCAGGGTACACCTTC; cdr3_aa: CASSLVRLSGYTF
clone_size: few; v_call: TRBV30; cdr3_length: 15; d_call: .; j_call: TRBJ2-2; cdr3_nt: TGTGCCTGGAAACGACAGGTCCGGATCACCGGGGAGCTGTTTTTT; cdr3_aa: CAWKRQVRITGELFF
clone_size: .; v_call: TRBV11-3; cdr3_length: 15; d_call: .; j_call: TRBJ2-1; cdr3_nt: TGTGCCAGCAGCTTAACCCTGAACAGGGTCAATGAGCAGTTCTTC; cdr3_aa: CASSLTLNRVNEQFF
clone_size: .; v_call: TRBV4-1; cdr3_length: 13; d_call: .; j_call: TRBJ2-7; cdr3_nt: TGCGCCAGCAGCCAAGGGCCCCCGGACAAGCAGTACTTC; cdr3_aa: CASSQGPPDKQYF
clone_size: .; v_call: TRBV27; cdr3_length: 13; d_call: .; j_call: TRBJ1-3; cdr3_nt: TGTGCCAGCAGTCTCCTTGAGGGAAACACCATATATTTT; cdr3_aa: CASSLLEGNTIYF
clone_size: .; v_call: TRBV19; cdr3_length: 16; d_call: .; j_call: TRBJ1-3; cdr3_nt: TGTGCCAGTAGTATCCGCCTCAGCGGGGATGGAAACACCATATATTTT; cdr3_aa: CASSIRLSGDGNTIYF
clone_size: .; v_call: TRBV5-1; cdr3_length: 15; d_call: TRBD1; j_call: TRBJ1-6; cdr3_nt: TGCGCCAGCAGCTTGGGGACAGGGCGAAATTCACCCCTCCACTTT; cdr3_aa: CASSLGTGRNSPLHF
clone_size: .; v_call: TRBV4-3; cdr3_length: 17; d_call: TRBD1; j_call: TRBJ2-7; cdr3_nt: TGCGCCAGCAGCCAAAGACCCCCCGGGACAGGGTTCTACGAGCAGTACTTC; cdr3_aa: CASSQRPPGTGFYEQYF
clone_size: .; v_call: TRBV18; cdr3_length: 18; d_call: .; j_call: TRBJ1-5; cdr3_nt: TGTGCCAGCTCACCAACAAGTCTAAGGGGCCCACTTGATCGGCCCCAGCATTTT; cdr3_aa: CASSPTSLRGPLDRPQHF
clone_size: .; v_call: TRBV18; cdr3_length: 16; d_call: TRBD2; j_call: TRBJ2-1; cdr3_nt: TGTGCCAGCTCACCCCTCACTAGCGGACCCTACAATGAGCAGTTCTTC; cdr3_aa: CASSPLTSGPYNEQFF
clone_size: .; v_call: TRBV5-1; cdr3_length: 14; d_call: TRBD2; j_call: TRBJ2-3; cdr3_nt: TGCGCCAGCAGCTCGACTAGCGGAGGGGATACGCAGTATTTT; cdr3_aa: CASSSTSGGDTQYF
clone_size: .; v_call: TRBV3-1/TRBV3-2; cdr3_length: 13; d_call: .; j_call: TRBJ1-6; cdr3_nt: TGTGCCAGCAGCTTCGACGGGGATTCACCCCTCCACTTT; cdr3_aa: CASSFDGDSPLHF
clone_size: .; v_call: TRBV5-6; cdr3_length: 16; d_call: TRBD1; j_call: TRBJ1-4; cdr3_nt: TGTGCCAGCAGCCCGAAAGGGACAGGGGAAAATTTCAAACTGTTTTTT; cdr3_aa: CASSPKGTGENFKLFF
clone_size: .; v_call: TRBV19; cdr3_length: 12; d_call: .; j_call: TRBJ2-7; cdr3_nt: TGTGCCAGTTTGGGGGCCTCCCGGGAGCAGTACTTC; cdr3_aa: CASLGASREQYF
clone_size: .; v_call: TRBV12-3/TRBV12-4; cdr3_length: 13; d_call: TRBD1; j_call: TRBJ1-2; cdr3_nt: TGTGCCAGCAGCCTAGACAGGGCCCGAGGCTACACCTTC; cdr3_aa: CASSLDRARGYTF
clone_size: .; v_call: TRBV9; cdr3_length: 15; d_call: TRBD1; j_call: TRBJ2-7; cdr3_nt: TGTGCCAGCAGCAAATCCGGGACAGGCTTCTACGAGCAGTACTTC; cdr3_aa: CASSKSGTGFYEQYF
clone_size: .; v_call: TRBV18; cdr3_length: 13; d_call: .; j_call: TRBJ1-1; cdr3_nt: TGTGCCAGCTCCCCACCATCCCGTGCTGAAGCTTTCTTT; cdr3_aa: CASSPPSRAEAFF
clone_size: .; v_call: TRBV3-1/TRBV3-2; cdr3_length: 14; d_call: .; j_call: TRBJ1-5; cdr3_nt: TGTGCCAGCAGCCTTAGGGGTAGCAATCAGCCCCAGCATTTT; cdr3_aa: CASSLRGSNQPQHF
clone_size: once; v_call: TRBV28; cdr3_length: 14; d_call: .; j_call: TRBJ1-2; cdr3_nt: TGTGCCAGCAGTCCTCTCAGGGGCGTCTATGGCTACACCTTC; cdr3_aa: CASSPLRGVYGYTF
clone_size: .; v_call: TRBV18; cdr3_length: 14; d_call: .; j_call: TRBJ1-6; cdr3_nt: TGTGCCAGCTCACCACTCAGGGATAATTCACCCCTCCACTTT; cdr3_aa: CASSPLRDNSPLHF
clone_size: .; v_call: TRBV9; cdr3_length: 16; d_call: TRBD1; j_call: TRBJ1-2; cdr3_nt: TGTGCCAGCAGCGGTCACTCAGGGGGCGCTAACTATGGCTACACCTTC; cdr3_aa: CASSGHSGGANYGYTF
clone_size: .; v_call: TRBV28; cdr3_length: 14; d_call: .; j_call: TRBJ1-1; cdr3_nt: TGTGCCAGCAGTTTGGCCAGGGCTGGCACTGAAGCTTTCTTT; cdr3_aa: CASSLARAGTEAFF
clone_size: few; v_call: TRBV6-6; cdr3_length: 14; d_call: TRBD2; j_call: TRBJ2-2; cdr3_nt: TGTGCCAGCAAGGCTAGCGGGAACACCGGGGAGCTGTTTTTT; cdr3_aa: CASKASGNTGELFF
clone_size: .; v_call: TRBV6-2/TRBV6-3; cdr3_length: 16; d_call: .; j_call: TRBJ1-6; cdr3_nt: TGTGCCAGCAGTTATTCAGGCGGCAGGGTATTTTCACCCCTCCACTTT; cdr3_aa: CASSYSGGRVFSPLHF
clone_size: .; v_call: TRBV13; cdr3_length: 15; d_call: TRBD1; j_call: TRBJ2-1; cdr3_nt: TGTGCCAGCAGCCCCCGGGACAGAGCCTACAATGAGCAGTTCTTC; cdr3_aa: CASSPRDRAYNEQFF
clone_size: .; v_call: TRBV2; cdr3_length: 14; d_call: .; j_call: TRBJ1-3; cdr3_nt: TGTGCCAGCAGTACAGTGATCTCTGGAAACACCATATATTTT; cdr3_aa: CASSTVISGNTIYF
clone_size: .; v_call: TRBV10-3; cdr3_length: 14; d_call: .; j_call: TRBJ2-1; cdr3_nt: TGTGCCTCCAGGAAGGGGGATACGGGCAATGAGCAGTTCTTC; cdr3_aa: CASRKGDTGNEQFF
clone_size: .; v_call: TRBV6-5; cdr3_length: 13; d_call: .; j_call: TRBJ2-7; cdr3_nt: TGTGCCAGCAGTTTAAGGGACAACTACGAGCAGTACTTC; cdr3_aa: CASSLRDNYEQYF
clone_size: .; v_call: TRBV11-2; cdr3_length: 13; d_call: .; j_call: TRBJ1-4; cdr3_nt: TGTGCCAGCAGCTTTGGAGCGAGTGAAAAACTGTTTTTT; cdr3_aa: CASSFGASEKLFF
clone_size: .; v_call: TRBV7-7; cdr3_length: 16; d_call: TRBD2; j_call: TRBJ2-1; cdr3_nt: TGTGCTAGCAGCCCCGCTAGCGGGGGGGTTTACAATGAGCAGTTCTTC; cdr3_aa: CASSPASGGVYNEQFF
clone_size: .; v_call: TRBV7-3; cdr3_length: 15; d_call: TRBD1; j_call: TRBJ2-7; cdr3_nt: TGTGCCAGCAGCTCACCGGGACAGAGGTTTCACGAGCAGTACTTC; cdr3_aa: CASSSPGQRFHEQYF